The 27 T cell receptor beta chains below come from one sample, sequenced in a study of T cells after yellow fever vaccination. A single record per CDR3 protein comes from TCRdb applying MiXCR to the 5' RACE reads. The sample yields 200,000 to 300,000 distinct CDR3 sequences, more than 3.5% seen once. The sample here was PBMCs, taken 15 days after the yellow fever booster vaccination. Source of these receptors: a man aged 18 to 30 who received the YFV17D yellow fever vaccine.

This clonotype was seen repeatedly, ten times or more. The V and J genes are TRBV12-3 or TRBV12-4 and TRBJ2-1, with TRBD2 matching 7 bases. This CDR3 has 14 amino acids. V shed 5 bases and J 4 bases; nucleotides not matched to a gene: 5. CDR3 region: CASSIWRGYNEQFF. The CDR3 region has the DNA TGTGCCAGCAGTATTTGGCGGGGGTACAATGAGCAGTTCTTC.

This clonotype has ten or more counts. The chain has TRBV7-2 and TRBJ2-4; 10 bases match TRBD1. Germline CDR1 reads SGHTA; CDR2 reads FQGNSA. This CDR3 has 15 amino acids. The V and J ends lost 3 bases and 9 bases, in that order; junction bases with no gene match: 8. The CDR3: CASSLEGQGGTIQYF. CDR3 nucleotide sequence: TGTGCCAGCAGCTTGGAAGGACAGGGGGGGACCATTCAGTACTTC.

This clonotype was counted between two and nine times. This rearrangement joins TRBV3-1 to TRBJ2-7; a possible D gene is TRBD2 (5 bases). The CDR3 runs to 15 residues. Germline CDR1 and CDR2: LGHDT and YNNKEL (reference sequence). Between the trimmed V and J ends, which lost 5 bases and 4 bases, there was a span of 18 bases. The DNA of the CDR3 is TGTGCCAGCAGCTATCCGGGCCGGGGTGAATACGAGCAGTACTTC. Translating it yields CASSYPGRGEYEQYF.

This clonotype was seen ten or more times. The V and J genes are TRBV7-9 and TRBJ2-3; D remains ambiguous. V was pared by 2 bases and J by 6 bases, with 9 bases between. CDR1 is SEHNR, CDR2 FQNEAQ, per germline (reference sequence). The CDR3 runs to 13 residues. The CDR3 region is CASSLSEVDTQYF. Here the CDR3 DNA reads TGTGCCAGCAGCTTATCAGAGGTGGATACGCAGTATTTT.

This chain links TRBV7-9 with TRBJ2-5, with 11 bases identical to TRBD1. The germline V gene has CDR1 SEHNR and CDR2 FQNEAQ (reference sequence). The CDR3 is 14 residues long. The ends lost 5 bases at V and 5 bases at J; junction bases unmatched: 4. The CDR3 sequence is CASSLGQGEETQYF. In DNA form, the CDR3 reads TGTGCCAGCAGCCTGGGACAGGGGGAGGAGACCCAGTACTTC.

This clonotype showed up many times. V usage is TRBV5-1 and J usage is TRBJ2-3; 8 nucleotides align to TRBD1. Looked up from germline, CDR1 is SGHRS and CDR2 is YFSETQ. The ends lost 3 bases at V and 3 bases at J; junction bases unmatched: 6. The CDR3 is made up of 15 amino acids. CDR3 region: CASSSETGDTDTQYF. The CDR3 DNA is TGCGCCAGCAGCTCCGAGACAGGGGATACAGATACGCAGTATTTT.

This clonotype has a count of ten or more. The chain combines TRBV27 with TRBJ1-6, with 7 bases fitting TRBD1. The germline CDR1 and CDR2 sequences are MNHEY and SMNVEV (reference sequence). V trimming: 4 bases; J trimming: 4 bases; junction bases outside the gene matches: 4. This CDR3 has 15 amino acids. CDR3 in amino acids: CASSSTGNYNSPLHF. Here the CDR3 DNA reads TGTGCCAGCAGTTCGACAGGGAATTATAATTCACCCCTCCACTTT.

This clonotype was seen many times. The chain is built from TRBV20-1 and TRBJ2-3, with unresolved D. Germline CDR1 and CDR2: DFQATT and SNEGSKA (reference sequence). The V gene lost 5 bases and the J gene lost 0 bases, with 9 bases spanning the gap. The CDR3 covers 13 residues. The CDR3 loop reads CSAEYSSTDTQYF. DNA for the CDR3: TGCAGTGCTGAATATTCTAGCACAGATACGCAGTATTTT.

This clonotype was seen at least ten times. The rearrangement uses TRBV11-2 and TRBJ2-2; D possibly corresponds to TRBD1 (5 bases). The CDR3 is 16 amino acids. CDR1 and CDR2 (germline): SGHAT, FQNNGV. Trimming took 5 bases from V and 5 from J, leaving 18 bases between them. The CDR3 sequence is CASSLRQRTQTGELFF. The DNA of the CDR3 is TGTGCCAGCAGCCTACGCCAACGGACACAAACCGGGGAGCTGTTTTTT. Full variable domain (outside the CDR3, taken from reference TRBV11-2 and TRBJ2-2): EAGVAQSPRYKIIEKRQSVAFWCNPISGHATLYWYQQILGQGPKLLIQFQNNGVVDDSQLPKDRFSAERLKGVDSTLKIQPAKLEDSAVYLCASSLRQRTQTGELFFGEGSRLTVL.

Many counts were recorded for this clonotype. V and J are TRBV23-1 and TRBJ2-1; D possibly matches TRBD1 or TRBD2 (5 bases each). TRBV23-1 is assigned to the ORF class and has an uncertain function. This CDR3 has 14 amino acids. Trimming pared 4 bases from V and 4 bases from J, leaving 11 bases between. The DNA for the CDR3 is TGCGCCAGCAGTCCGGGACGGACTTACAATGAGCAGTTCTTC. Translating gives CASSPGRTYNEQFF.

This clonotype has a count of ten or more. This rearrangement joins TRBV5-1 to TRBJ2-7; 11 nucleotides agree with TRBD1. V shed 2 bases and J 10 bases; nucleotides not matched to a gene: 11. Germline lookup yields CDR1 SGHRS and CDR2 YFSETQ. The CDR3 length is 15 residues. Written as DNA, the CDR3 is TGCGCCAGCAGCTTCCGTTCAGGACAGGGGGCAACTCAGTACTTC. This translates into CASSFRSGQGATQYF.

This clonotype was detected many times. DNA for the CDR3: TGTGCCAGCAGCCGACTGAGCTCCTACAATGAGCAGTTCTTC. This gives the protein CASSRLSSYNEQFF. This chain links TRBV7-9 with TRBJ2-1; D is undetermined. Germline V lookup: CDR1 SEHNR, CDR2 FQNEAQ (reference sequence). Trimming stripped 5 bases from V and 0 bases from J, with 8 bases between. CDR3 length: 14 residues. Filled out from reference TRBV7-9 and TRBJ2-1, the complete variable domain reads DTGVSQNPRHKITKRGQNVTFRCDPISEHNRLYWYRQTLGQGPEFLTYFQNEAQLEKSRLLSDRFSAERPKGSFSTLEIQRTEQGDSAMYLCASSRLSSYNEQFFGPGTRLTVL.

The chain employs TRBV10-3 and TRBJ1-6, with D unresolved. V lost 11 bases to trimming and J lost 7 bases, with 15 bases between them. The CDR3 extends over 13 amino acids. Germline loops: CDR1 ENHRY, CDR2 SYGVKD. The CDR3 DNA reads TGTGCCGTCCGCGGAGGGCAGAATTCACCCCTCCACTTT. It encodes CAVRGGQNSPLHF.

This clonotype was recorded at least ten times. This chain uses TRBV6-5 with TRBJ1-6; the D gene is possibly TRBD1 (6 bases). Per germline, CDR1 MNHEY and CDR2 SVGAGI. V dropped 6 bases and J dropped 11 bases, with 11 bases sitting between them. There are 12 residues in the CDR3. In DNA form, the CDR3 reads TGTGCCAGCAGAACAACAGGGCCACCCCTCCACTTT. It encodes CASRTTGPPLHF.

This clonotype was seen ten or more times. The chain links TRBV7-6 to TRBJ2-5, with D perhaps TRBD1 or TRBD2 (7 bases each). Germline lookup yields CDR1 SGHVS and CDR2 FNYEAQ. V lost 0 bases and J 5 bases, leaving 10 bases between the germline ends. The CDR3 consists of 14 residues. The CDR3 loop is CASSLARGGETQYF. The CDR3 nucleotides are TGTGCCAGCAGCTTAGCCAGGGGGGGGGAGACCCAGTACTTC.

In this sample, this clonotype turned up many times. The chain uses TRBV5-1 and TRBJ2-7, with 12 bases fitting TRBD1. CDR1 SGHRS and CDR2 YFSETQ come from the germline V gene. Losses at the gene ends were 6 bases for V and 5 bases for J; bases not matched to a gene: 6. This CDR3 is 14 amino acids long. As DNA, the CDR3 is TGCGCCAGCAACTGGGACAGGGGGCTGGACGAGCAGTACGTC. As protein: CASNWDRGLDEQYV.

This clonotype was seen at least ten times. This chain joins TRBV20-1 and TRBJ1-5; the D is unclear. The CDR3 runs 13 residues. The germline gives CDR1 DFQATT, CDR2 SNEGSKA (reference sequence). Between the trimmed V and J ends, which lost 2 bases and 9 bases, there was a span of 14 bases. The CDR3 is CSARPLSEGPQHF. In DNA, the CDR3 is TGCAGTGCTAGACCTCTGAGTGAGGGGCCCCAGCATTTT.

This clonotype was found many times. The chain joins TRBV7-9 to TRBJ1-1; D may be TRBD1 (5 bases). Between the trimmed V and J ends, which lost 4 bases and 1 base, there was a span of 10 bases. The CDR3 has 14 residues. The germline gives CDR1 SEHNR, CDR2 FQNEAQ (reference sequence). The CDR3 reads CASSSGIQNTEAFF. CDR3 in DNA: TGTGCCAGCAGCTCAGGGATCCAGAACACTGAAGCTTTCTTT.

The table lists this clonotype with many counts. CDR3 sequence reads: CASSLYIPYGNSPLHF. As DNA, the CDR3 is TGTGCCAGCAGCTTATATATCCCCTATGGCAATTCACCCCTCCACTTT. The chain is built from TRBV7-9 and TRBJ1-6; no definite D call. Germline CDR1 reads SEHNR; CDR2 reads FQNEAQ (reference sequence). The CDR3 spans 16 residues. Trimming shortened V by 2 bases and J by 7 bases, and 15 bases separated the two germline ends.

This clonotype has ten or more counts. This rearrangement joins TRBV20-1 to TRBJ2-1; D not resolved. The V end was cut by 7 bases, the J end by 0 bases, with 10 bases between. The CDR3 has 13 residues. Germline CDR1 and CDR2: DFQATT and SNEGSKA (reference sequence). The CDR3 DNA follows: TGCAGTGGCGCGCATAGCTCCTACAATGAGCAGTTCTTC. The encoded protein is CSGAHSSYNEQFF.

This clonotype was recorded at least ten times. The rearrangement joins TRBV7-7 to TRBJ2-1; the match to TRBD2 covers 10 bases. Unmatched junction bases numbered 4, after V lost 2 bases and J lost 0 bases. The CDR3 length is 17 residues. Germline V gene lookup returns CDR1 SSHAT and CDR2 FNYEAQ (reference sequence). For the CDR3, the DNA is TGTGCCAGCAGCTTACTAGCGGGGGCTAGCTCCTACAATGAGCAGTTCTTC. Protein: CASSLLAGASSYNEQFF.

This clonotype was seen repeatedly, ten times or more. The chain couples TRBV27 to TRBJ1-1, with D unclear. CDR1 is MNHEY and CDR2 is SMNVEV in the germline V gene (reference sequence). With 2 bases removed from V and 8 bases from J, the gap between germline ends came to 12 bases. This CDR3 is 13 amino acids long. The CDR3 loop reads CASSLVPAREAFF. DNA for the CDR3: TGTGCCAGCAGTTTAGTTCCCGCAAGGGAAGCTTTCTTT.

This clonotype was found many times. This rearrangement joins TRBV9 to TRBJ2-5, with 7 bases that match TRBD1. Unmatched junction bases numbered 7, after V lost 3 bases and J lost 2 bases. This CDR3 has 15 residues. The germline V gene has CDR1 SGDLS and CDR2 YYNGEE. The CDR3 nucleotides read TGTGCCAGCAGCGGACAGGGATTAATTCAAGAGACCCAGTACTTC. Its translation is CASSGQGLIQETQYF.

In its sample, this clonotype was seen many times. The genes are TRBV3-2 and TRBJ2-7. TRBV3-2 is marked as a pseudogene. The CDR3 has 15 residues. The CDR3, as DNA: TGTGCCAGCAGCCATCGAACGACTGGAACCTACGAGCAGTACGTC. Amino acids: CASSHRTTGTYEQYV.

The table lists this clonotype with many counts. The chain couples TRBV4-3 to TRBJ2-6; perhaps D is TRBD1 or TRBD2 (5 bases each). There are 19 residues in the CDR3. Germline lookup yields CDR1 LGHNA and CDR2 YSLEER. The V end lost 5 bases, the J end lost 0 bases, and 20 bases lay between the germline ends. CDR3 region: CASSNRLGWGSSGANVLTF. In DNA form, the CDR3 reads TGCGCCAGCAGCAACCGCCTCGGTTGGGGGAGCTCTGGGGCCAACGTCCTGACTTTC.

Many counts were recorded for this clonotype. J is TRBJ1-5 and V is TRBV7-2; D not resolved. V was clipped by 6 bases and J by 0 bases, with 12 bases between them. The CDR3 consists of 15 residues. CDR1 SGHTA and CDR2 FQGNSA come from the germline V gene. In nucleotides, the CDR3 is TGTGCCAGCAGTTACCGGGCGGGTAGCAATCAGCCCCAGCATTTT. Residues: CASSYRAGSNQPQHF.

This clonotype was counted ten times or more. V and J are TRBV5-4 and TRBJ1-2; a weak D match, TRBD1 (6 bases). The CDR3 sequence is 14 residues long. The germline V gene has CDR1 SGHNT and CDR2 YYREEE (reference sequence). V dropped 3 bases and J dropped 6 bases, with 15 bases sitting between them. The CDR3 is CASSSDLQGHGYTF. In nucleotides, the CDR3 is TGTGCCAGCAGCTCGGACCTACAGGGACATGGCTACACCTTC.